This is a list of T cell receptor beta chains from one sample in a study of blood T cell repertoires in COVID-19. The protocol was immunoSEQ multiplex PCR, while the TCRdb copy is restricted to in-frame clones and leaves out a portion. The table includes about 43,000 clones, roughly four fifths detected once. Sequenced sample: peripheral blood. The receptors derive from a woman aged 55 to 70 with acute or convalescent COVID-19. Each CDR3 is given with its conserved first and last residue. A D gene is named only where the DNA matches it firmly. Some rows mark clone size as missing; the rest say once, few, many or name a class of expanded clone.

v_call	j_call	clone_size	d_call	cdr3_aa	cdr3_nt
TRBV4-1	TRBJ2-7	NA	TRBD2	CASSRGNLAGNRYEQYF	TGCGCCAGCAGCCGAGGCAATCTAGCGGGGAATCGCTACGAGCAGTACTTC
TRBV7-3	TRBJ1-2	NA	TRBD1	CASSDRGGYGYTF	TGTGCCAGCAGCGACAGGGGGGGCTATGGCTACACCTTC
TRBV11-1	TRBJ2-1	NA	TRBD2	CASTRIASGGDNEQFF	TGTGCCAGCACCCGAATCGCTAGCGGGGGGGACAATGAGCAGTTCTTC
TRBV12-5	TRBJ2-2	NA	TRBD1	CASGLGDRGYVWSGELFF	TGTGCTAGTGGTTTGGGGGACAGGGGATATGTTTGGTCCGGGGAGCTGTTTTTT
TRBV6-6	TRBJ2-7	NA	NA	CASSYSDRDYEQYF	TGTGCCAGCAGTTACTCCGACAGAGACTACGAGCAGTACTTC
TRBV6-5	TRBJ1-2	NA	TRBD1	CASRTQGINYGYTF	TGTGCCAGCAGAACACAGGGGATCAACTATGGCTACACCTTC
TRBV7-2	TRBJ2-7	NA	NA	CASSSLRNGYEQYF	TGTGCCAGCAGCTCTTTGAGGAACGGCTACGAGCAGTACTTC
TRBV6-4	TRBJ1-1	NA	NA	CASSLDGGTEAFF	TGTGCCAGCAGCTTAGACGGGGGCACTGAAGCTTTCTTT
TRBV21-1	TRBJ1-1	NA	NA	CASSKAKGQGALHTEAFF	TGTGCCAGCAGCAAAGCTAAGGGACAGGGGGCTTTGCACACTGAAGCTTTCTTT
TRBV19	TRBJ1-1	NA	NA	CASGPRGRVDTEAFF	TGTGCCAGTGGCCCTAGGGGCAGGGTGGACACTGAAGCTTTCTTT
TRBV19	TRBJ1-1	NA	NA	CASSPRGDAEAFF	TGTGCCAGTAGTCCCCGCGGGGACGCTGAAGCTTTCTTT
TRBV9	TRBJ2-7	NA	NA	CASSGGAMGEQYF	TGTGCCAGCAGCGGCGGGGCCATGGGCGAGCAGTACTTC
TRBV10-1	TRBJ2-1	NA	NA	CASSDRVLSDNEQFF	TGCGCCAGCAGTGACAGGGTGCTATCGGACAATGAGCAGTTCTTC
TRBV4-3	TRBJ1-2	NA	TRBD1	CASSGRQGAWDGYTF	TGCGCCAGCAGCGGACGACAGGGGGCATGGGATGGCTACACCTTC
TRBV6-2/TRBV6-3	TRBJ1-5	NA	NA	CASSYAGVDQPQHF	TGTGCCAGCAGTTACGCAGGCGTCGATCAGCCCCAGCATTTT
TRBV6-6	TRBJ1-1	few	NA	CASSRSGAGGGEAFF	TGTGCCAGCAGCCGATCAGGGGCCGGCGGGGGTGAAGCTTTCTTT
TRBV27	TRBJ2-1	NA	NA	CASSLGAKGEQFF	TGTGCCAGCAGTTTAGGGGCGAAGGGAGAGCAGTTCTTC
TRBV29-1	TRBJ2-3	NA	TRBD1	CSVETGGTDTQYF	TGCAGCGTTGAAACAGGGGGAACAGATACGCAGTATTTT
TRBV5-5	TRBJ2-4	NA	TRBD1	CASSFRQGQNIQYF	TGTGCCAGCAGCTTCAGACAGGGCCAAAACATTCAGTACTTC
TRBV2	TRBJ1-1	once	NA	CASRDRGDSTEAFF	TGTGCCAGCAGGGACCGGGGGGATAGCACTGAAGCTTTCTTT
TRBV5-4	TRBJ1-5	NA	NA	CASSSGAISNQPQHF	TGTGCCAGCAGCTCGGGAGCAATTAGCAATCAGCCCCAGCATTTT
TRBV2	TRBJ2-2	NA	NA	CASRSDTGELFF	TGTGCCAGCAGGTCCGACACCGGGGAGCTGTTTTTT
TRBV27	TRBJ2-7	NA	NA	CASSLGGSTYEQYF	TGTGCCAGCAGTTTAGGGGGGTCAACCTACGAGCAGTACTTC
TRBV5-1	TRBJ2-1	NA	NA	CASSLSGVVGNEQFF	TGCGCCAGCAGCTTGTCAGGGGTAGTGGGCAATGAGCAGTTCTTC
TRBV29-1	TRBJ2-2	few	TRBD1	CSVHRGGNTGELFF	TGCAGCGTGCACAGGGGTGGAAACACCGGGGAGCTGTTTTTT
TRBV19	TRBJ1-3	NA	NA	CASSQVASSGNTIYF	TGTGCCAGTAGCCAGGTCGCAAGCTCTGGAAACACCATATATTTT
TRBV6-1	TRBJ1-5	NA	NA	CASSDPRNQPQHF	TGTGCCAGCAGTGACCCGAGGAATCAGCCCCAGCATTTT
TRBV12-5	TRBJ2-3	NA	TRBD2	CASGLEGRVTDTQYF	TGTGCTAGTGGTTTGGAGGGGAGGGTGACAGATACGCAGTATTTT
TRBV11-2	TRBJ2-5	NA	TRBD2	CASSHSGGRRTQYF	TGTGCCAGCAGCCATAGCGGGGGGCGCCGGACCCAGTACTTC
TRBV30	TRBJ1-2	NA	NA	CAWGGVHYGYTF	TGTGCCTGGGGGGGGGTGCACTATGGCTACACCTTC
TRBV18	TRBJ1-1	NA	TRBD1	CASSRGGAVNTEAFF	TGTGCCAGCTCACGAGGGGGCGCGGTGAACACTGAAGCTTTCTTT
TRBV5-4	TRBJ2-2	NA	NA	CASSLGGGSTGELFF	TGTGCCAGCAGCTTGGGGGGCGGTAGCACCGGGGAGCTGTTTTTT
TRBV6-6	TRBJ2-2	NA	NA	CATSGQLFF	TGTGCCACGTCAGGGCAGCTGTTTTTT
TRBV7-2	TRBJ2-1	NA	NA	CASSLLAGGRNEQFF	TGTGCCAGCAGCTTATTGGCCGGGGGGCGAAATGAGCAGTTCTTC
TRBV7-9	TRBJ1-2	NA	TRBD1	CASSDSGTVNYGYTF	TGTGCCAGCAGCGACTCCGGGACAGTTAACTATGGCTACACCTTC
TRBV7-6	TRBJ1-1	NA	NA	CASSQDGREDTEAFF	TGTGCCAGCAGCCAAGACGGCAGGGAAGACACTGAAGCTTTCTTT
TRBV5-4	TRBJ2-1	NA	TRBD2	CASSPELAGGPYNEQFF	TGTGCCAGCAGCCCTGAACTAGCGGGGGGGCCCTACAATGAGCAGTTCTTC
TRBV29-1	TRBJ1-2	few	TRBD1	CSVDRQGSYGYTF	TGCAGCGTTGACAGACAGGGGAGCTATGGCTACACCTTC
TRBV12-5	TRBJ1-6	once	NA	CASGLVPGGLSPLHF	TGTGCTAGTGGTTTGGTACCTGGGGGACTGTCACCCCTCCACTTT
TRBV5-8	TRBJ2-2	NA	NA	CASSETLMTDNTGELFF	TGTGCCAGCAGCGAGACCCTTATGACAGACAACACCGGGGAGCTGTTTTTT
TRBV27	TRBJ1-2	NA	TRBD1	CASSNLRDRGGYGYTF	TGTGCCAGCAGTAACCTCCGGGACAGGGGTGGCTATGGCTACACCTTC
TRBV5-5	TRBJ2-7	NA	NA	CASRDKGSYEQYF	TGTGCCAGCAGAGATAAGGGGTCCTACGAGCAGTACTTC
TRBV24-1	TRBJ2-5	NA	NA	CATSDTQGLQETQYF	TGTGCCACCAGTGACACTCAAGGACTTCAAGAGACCCAGTACTTC
TRBV30	TRBJ2-4	NA	NA	CAWSVQGIIAKNIQYF	TGTGCCTGGAGTGTTCAGGGAATTATAGCCAAAAACATTCAGTACTTC
TRBV7-6	TRBJ2-1	NA	TRBD2	CASSPPPMTSGTYNEQFF	TGTGCCAGCAGCCCACCTCCAATGACTAGCGGGACCTACAATGAGCAGTTCTTC
TRBV5-1	TRBJ2-7	few	NA	CASSTMAGGDEQYF	TGCGCCAGCAGCACGATGGCCGGGGGAGACGAGCAGTACTTC
TRBV7-8	TRBJ1-5	NA	NA	CASSFGGLGTNQPQHF	TGTGCCAGCAGCTTCGGGGGGCTCGGAACCAATCAGCCCCAGCATTTT
TRBV5-5	TRBJ2-1	hyperexpanded	NA	CASMEYNEQFF	TGTGCCAGCATGGAGTACAATGAGCAGTTCTTC
TRBV5-1	TRBJ1-1	NA	NA	CASSLYRFHTEAFF	TGCGCCAGCAGCTTGTATCGTTTCCACACTGAAGCTTTCTTT
TRBV24-1	TRBJ1-2	few	NA	CATNRRGRANYGYTF	TGTGCCACTAACCGACGTGGGCGGGCCAACTATGGCTACACCTTC
TRBV5-1	TRBJ2-3	NA	TRBD2	CASSLIERGGTDTQYF	TGCGCCAGCAGCTTGATCGAGCGGGGGGGCACAGATACGCAGTATTTT
TRBV6-4	TRBJ2-1	NA	TRBD2	CASSDDSGGHDEQFF	TGTGCCAGCAGTGACGATAGCGGGGGGCACGATGAGCAGTTCTTC
TRBV18	TRBJ1-2	NA	NA	CASSTDSLYGYTF	TGTGCCAGCTCAACGGACAGCCTCTATGGCTACACCTTC
TRBV7-3	TRBJ2-7	NA	NA	CASSLKVGSSYEQYF	TGTGCCAGCAGCTTAAAAGTTGGCAGTTCCTACGAGCAGTACTTC
TRBV4-1	TRBJ1-1	NA	TRBD1	CASSRDSGCVF	TGCGCCAGCAGCCGGGACAGCGGGTGTGTCTTT
TRBV11-2	TRBJ2-1	NA	TRBD2	CASSGHSGGWNEQFF	TGTGCCAGCAGCGGTCATAGCGGGGGGTGGAATGAGCAGTTCTTC
TRBV10-2	TRBJ1-5	few	NA	CASRGRGALPQHF	TGCGCCAGCAGGGGTCGGGGGGCTTTGCCCCAGCATTTT
TRBV2	TRBJ2-7	NA	TRBD1	CASGLGTDYEQYF	TGTGCCAGCGGATTAGGGACAGACTACGAGCAGTACTTC
TRBV18	TRBJ2-2	NA	TRBD1	CASSGQGDGELFF	TGTGCCAGCTCCGGACAGGGCGACGGGGAGCTGTTTTTT
TRBV18	TRBJ2-1	NA	TRBD2	CASSPPTSGGYNEQFF	TGTGCCAGCTCACCACCGACCAGCGGGGGGTACAATGAGCAGTTCTTC